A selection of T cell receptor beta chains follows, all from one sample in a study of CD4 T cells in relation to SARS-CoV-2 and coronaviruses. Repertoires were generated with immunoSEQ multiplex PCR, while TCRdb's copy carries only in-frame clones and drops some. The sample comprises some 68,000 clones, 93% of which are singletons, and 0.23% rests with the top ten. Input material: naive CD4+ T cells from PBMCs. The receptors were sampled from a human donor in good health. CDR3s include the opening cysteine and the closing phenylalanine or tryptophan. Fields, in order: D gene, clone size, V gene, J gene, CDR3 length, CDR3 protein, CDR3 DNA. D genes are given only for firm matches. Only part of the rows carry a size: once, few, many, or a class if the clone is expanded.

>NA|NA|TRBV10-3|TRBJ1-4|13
CAISDNGAEKLFF
TGTGCCATCAGTGACAATGGGGCGGAAAAACTGTTTTTT
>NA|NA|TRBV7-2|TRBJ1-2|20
CASSLAPGMTGHPARGGYTF
TGTGCCAGCAGCTTAGCACCGGGGATGACAGGCCATCCCGCCAGGGGTGGCTACACCTTC
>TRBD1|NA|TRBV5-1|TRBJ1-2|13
CASSLGTGNGYTF
TGCGCCAGCAGCCTAGGGACAGGGAATGGCTACACCTTC
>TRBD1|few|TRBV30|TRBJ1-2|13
CAWSVKGAYGYTF
TGTGCCTGGAGTGTAAAGGGGGCCTATGGCTACACCTTC
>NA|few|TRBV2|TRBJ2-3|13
CASEAGRTDTQYF
TGTGCCAGCGAAGCAGGACGCACAGATACGCAGTATTTT
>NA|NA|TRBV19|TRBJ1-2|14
CASSEGQKSYGYTF
TGTGCCAGCTCAGAGGGTCAAAAGTCCTATGGCTACACCTTC
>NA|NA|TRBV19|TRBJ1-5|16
CASSESGVRGNQPQHF
TGTGCCAGTAGTGAATCGGGTGTGAGGGGCAATCAGCCCCAGCATTTT
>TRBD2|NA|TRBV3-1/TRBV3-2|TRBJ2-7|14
CASSQDKSGGRQYF
TGTGCCAGCAGCCAAGATAAGTCGGGAGGACGGCAGTACTTC
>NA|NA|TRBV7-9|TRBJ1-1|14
CASGDHRVGTEAFF
TGTGCCAGCGGCGACCACAGGGTCGGCACTGAAGCTTTCTTT
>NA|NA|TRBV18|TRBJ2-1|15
CASSPSEDPYNEQFF
TGTGCCAGCTCACCGTCTGAGGACCCCTACAATGAGCAGTTCTTC
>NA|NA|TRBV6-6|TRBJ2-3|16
CASSTSDRGGTDTQYF
NA
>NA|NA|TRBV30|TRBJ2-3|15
CASTKARVSTDTQYF
TGTGCCTCCACGAAAGCCAGGGTGAGCACAGATACGCAGTATTTT
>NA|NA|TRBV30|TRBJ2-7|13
CAWTTRAGNEQYF
TGTGCCTGGACCACCCGGGCAGGAAACGAGCAGTACTTC
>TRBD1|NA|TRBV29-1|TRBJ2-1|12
CSVPPTGNEQFF
TGCAGCGTTCCCCCGACAGGGAATGAGCAGTTCTTC
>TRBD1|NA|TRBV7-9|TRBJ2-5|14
CASSRTGGRETQYF
TGTGCCAGCAGCCGGACAGGGGGTAGGGAGACCCAGTACTTC
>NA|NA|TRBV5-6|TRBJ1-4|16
CASSRLPGATNEKLFF
TGTGCCAGCAGCCGCCTACCGGGTGCAACTAATGAAAAACTGTTTTTT
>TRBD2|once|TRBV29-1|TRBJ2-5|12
CSTREGRETQYF
TGCAGCACAAGGGAGGGGCGAGAGACCCAGTACTTC
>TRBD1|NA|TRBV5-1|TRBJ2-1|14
CASSPGQGFYEQFF
TGCGCCAGCAGCCCTGGACAGGGGTTCTATGAGCAGTTCTTC
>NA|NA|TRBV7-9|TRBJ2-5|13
CASSFTGVETQYF
TGTGCCAGCAGCTTTACGGGGGTGGAGACCCAGTACTTC
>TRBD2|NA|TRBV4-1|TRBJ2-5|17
CASSQEGGREGLETQYF
TGCGCCAGCAGCCAAGAGGGTGGCAGGGAGGGTTTGGAGACCCAGTACTTC
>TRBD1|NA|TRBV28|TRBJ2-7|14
CASSPQDRVNEQYF
TGTGCCAGCAGCCCCCAAGACAGGGTAAACGAGCAGTACTTC
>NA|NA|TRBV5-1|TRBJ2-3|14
CASRLIPGRDTQYF
TGCGCCAGCAGGTTGATTCCCGGGCGAGATACGCAGTATTTT
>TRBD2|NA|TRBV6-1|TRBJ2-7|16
CASSEEVASGGAEQYF
TGTGCCAGCAGTGAAGAAGTTGCTAGCGGGGGGGCCGAGCAGTACTTC
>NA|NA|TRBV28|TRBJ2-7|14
CASSLGGRLSEQYF
TGTGCCAGCAGTTTGGGGGGGCGCCTCAGCGAGCAGTACTTC
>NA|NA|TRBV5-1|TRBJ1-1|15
CASSLEMGGRVEAFF
TGCGCCAGCAGCTTGGAGATGGGGGGGCGGGTTGAAGCTTTCTTT
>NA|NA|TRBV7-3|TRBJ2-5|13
CASAPGRQETQYF
TGTGCCAGCGCCCCAGGCCGCCAAGAGACCCAGTACTTC
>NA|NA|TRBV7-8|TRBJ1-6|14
CASSLDSSGGSLHF
TGTGCCAGCAGCTTAGATTCCAGCGGAGGGTCCCTCCACTTT
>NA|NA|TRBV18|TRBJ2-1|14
CASSPPRGRNEQFF
TGTGCCAGCTCACCACCGCGGGGGCGGAATGAGCAGTTCTTC
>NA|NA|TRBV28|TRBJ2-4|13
CTSGSGAKNIQYF
TGTACCAGTGGTAGCGGAGCCAAAAACATTCAGTACTTC
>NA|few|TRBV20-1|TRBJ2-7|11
CSASESREQYF
TGCAGTGCTAGTGAGTCCCGCGAGCAGTACTTC
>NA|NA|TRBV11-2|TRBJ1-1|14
CASSPTGLTTEAFF
TGTGCCAGCAGCCCTACAGGGTTGACCACTGAAGCTTTCTTT
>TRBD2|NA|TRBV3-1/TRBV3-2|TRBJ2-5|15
CASSQLAGGKETQYF
TGTGCCAGCAGCCAACTAGCGGGAGGGAAAGAGACCCAGTACTTC
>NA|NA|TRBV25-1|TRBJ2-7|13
CASRKGGSYEQYF
TGTGCCAGCAGAAAGGGTGGGTCCTACGAGCAGTACTTC
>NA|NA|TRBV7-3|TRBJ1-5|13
CASSYDRDQPQHF
TGTGCCAGCAGCTACGATAGGGATCAGCCCCAGCATTTT
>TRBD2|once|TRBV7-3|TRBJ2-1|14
CASSRGLAPIEQFF
TGTGCCAGCAGCCGAGGACTAGCGCCCATTGAGCAGTTCTTC
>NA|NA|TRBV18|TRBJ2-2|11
CAGRVGGELFF
TGTGCCGGGAGAGTCGGCGGGGAGCTGTTTTTT
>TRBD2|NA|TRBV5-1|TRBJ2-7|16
CASSSITQREFGEQYF
TGCGCCAGCAGCTCCATTACGCAGCGGGAGTTTGGAGAGCAGTACTTC
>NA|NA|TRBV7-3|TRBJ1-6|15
CASRPDTGKGSPLHF
TGTGCCAGCAGGCCAGATACAGGGAAAGGTTCACCCCTCCACTTT
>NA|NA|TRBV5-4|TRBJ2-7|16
CASSLGPNVEPYEQYF
TGTGCCAGCAGCTTAGGGCCTAACGTGGAGCCCTACGAGCAGTACTTC
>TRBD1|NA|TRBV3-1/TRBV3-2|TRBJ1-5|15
CASSQGTGTNQPQHF
TGTGCCAGCAGCCAAGGGACAGGGACCAATCAGCCCCAGCATTTT
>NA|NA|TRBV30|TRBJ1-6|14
CAWSVLGSSSPLHF
TGTGCCTGGAGTGTACTAGGGTCTAGTTCACCCCTCCACTTT
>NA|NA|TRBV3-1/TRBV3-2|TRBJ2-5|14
CASRREPPQETQYF
TGTGCCAGCAGAAGGGAGCCTCCTCAAGAGACCCAGTACTTC
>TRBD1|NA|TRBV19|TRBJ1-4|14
CASSINRGPEKLFF
TGTGCCAGTAGTATAAACAGGGGGCCCGAAAAACTGTTTTTT
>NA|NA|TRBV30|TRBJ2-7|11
CAWSESTRQYF
TGTGCCTGGAGCGAAAGCACGAGGCAGTACTTC
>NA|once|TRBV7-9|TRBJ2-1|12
CASSFGESIQFF
TGTGCCAGCAGTTTTGGGGAAAGTATACAGTTCTTC
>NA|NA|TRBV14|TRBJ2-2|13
CASRRTNTGELFF
TGTGCCAGCCGACGAACGAACACCGGGGAGCTGTTTTTT
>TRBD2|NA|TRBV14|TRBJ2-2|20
CASSRARGLAGPSWTGELFF
TGTGCCAGCAGCCGCGCCCGCGGACTAGCGGGGCCCTCGTGGACCGGGGAGCTGTTTTTT
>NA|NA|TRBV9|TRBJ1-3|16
CASSVAWGLSGNTIYF
TGTGCCAGCAGCGTAGCTTGGGGGCTCTCTGGAAACACCATATATTTT
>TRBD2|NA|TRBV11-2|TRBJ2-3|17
CASSSRAGGPSTDTQYF
TGTGCCAGCAGCTCCCGGGCGGGAGGTCCCTCAACAGATACGCAGTATTTT
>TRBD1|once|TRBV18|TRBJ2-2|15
CASSPPNRGTGELFF
TGTGCCAGCTCACCACCGAACAGGGGCACCGGGGAGCTGTTTTTT
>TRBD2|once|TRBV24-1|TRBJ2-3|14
CATSDLPLGEGQYF
TGTGCCACCAGTGATTTGCCTCTTGGGGAGGGGCAGTATTTT
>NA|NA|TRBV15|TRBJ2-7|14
CATSRGTNSYEQYF
TGTGCCACCAGCAGAGGGACTAACTCCTACGAGCAGTACTTC
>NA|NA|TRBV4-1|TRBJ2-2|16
CASSQAVTTTTGELFF
TGCGCCAGCAGCCAAGCTGTGACTACGACCACCGGGGAGCTGTTTTTT
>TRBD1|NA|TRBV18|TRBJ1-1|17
CASSPAGTGLRGTEAFF
TGTGCCAGCTCACCTGCCGGGACAGGTCTCAGGGGTACTGAAGCTTTCTTT
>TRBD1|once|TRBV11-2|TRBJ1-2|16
CASSLSGTGTSYGYTF
TGTGCCAGCAGCTTGTCCGGGACAGGTACATCCTATGGCTACACCTTC
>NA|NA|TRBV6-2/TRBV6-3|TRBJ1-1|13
CASSYLGTTEAFF
TGTGCCAGCAGTTACTTGGGGACCACTGAAGCTTTCTTT
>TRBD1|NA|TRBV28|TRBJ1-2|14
CASRPGTGGYGYTF
TGTGCCAGCAGACCCGGGACAGGGGGCTATGGCTACACCTTC
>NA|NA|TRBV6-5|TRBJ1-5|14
CASSPDRSNQPQHF
TGTGCCAGCAGTCCCGACCGAAGCAATCAGCCCCAGCATTTT
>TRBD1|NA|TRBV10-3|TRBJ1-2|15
CAIRAADRDRAGYTF
TGTGCCATCAGAGCGGCAGACCGGGACAGGGCTGGCTACACCTTC
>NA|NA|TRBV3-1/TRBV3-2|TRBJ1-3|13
CASSQVTGNTIYF
TGTGCCAGCAGCCAGGTTACTGGAAACACCATATATTTT